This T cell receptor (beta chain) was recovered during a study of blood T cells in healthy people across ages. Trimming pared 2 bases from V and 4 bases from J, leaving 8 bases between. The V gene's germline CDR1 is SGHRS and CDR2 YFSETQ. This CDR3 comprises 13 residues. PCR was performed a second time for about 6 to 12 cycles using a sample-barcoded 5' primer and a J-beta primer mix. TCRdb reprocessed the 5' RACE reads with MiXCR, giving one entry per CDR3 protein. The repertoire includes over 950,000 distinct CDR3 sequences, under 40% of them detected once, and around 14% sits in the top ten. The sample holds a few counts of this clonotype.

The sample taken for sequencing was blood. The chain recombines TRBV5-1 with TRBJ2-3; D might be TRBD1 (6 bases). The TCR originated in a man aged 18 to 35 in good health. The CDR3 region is CASSLQGSDTQYF. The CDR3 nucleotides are TGCGCCAGCAGCTTACAGGGATCAGATACGCAGTATTTT.